This TCR beta chain appears in the sequencing data of a study of Ad26.COV2.S vaccination and SARS-CoV-2 variants. Noted treatment: some 20 received Ad26.COV2.S at low or high dose, single or two shots; several received placebo; per-sample allocation not given. Day 63 after the first injection of vaccine or placebo was the sampling time. Boston hosted the donor, who was an adult aged 18-55 years. Assay used: immunoSEQ multiplex PCR; TCRdb lists only in-frame clones, some missing. Here the sample spans over 400,000 clones, around 91% being singletons. Material: peripheral blood, obtained in a trial of Ad26.COV2.S vaccine versus placebo. This clonotype was sampled from a person aged 18 to 65 who received the Ad26.COV2.S COVID-19 vaccine or a placebo.

This CDR3 reads CASSVTPRSSTDTQYF. CDR3 DNA sequence: TGTGCCAGCAGCGTAACCCCCCGGAGTTCCACAGATACGCAGTATTTT. The chain links TRBV9 to TRBJ2-3, with D unresolved. The germline V gene has CDR1 SGDLS and CDR2 YYNGEE. V lost 1 base, J lost 2 bases, and 14 bases lay in between. The CDR3 spans 16 residues.